This T cell receptor beta chain was identified during a study of neurological immune-mediated disorders. This clonotype showed up many times. The cDNA was generated through 5'RACE incorporating 10-nucleotide random UMIs. TCRdb reprocessed the 5' RACE reads with MiXCR, giving one entry per CDR3 protein. Here the sample spans about 74,000 distinct CDR3 sequences, approximately 5.2% being singletons. Germline trimming cut 3 bases from V and 3 bases from J; bases unmatched to any gene: 13. Germline values: CDR1 DFQATT, CDR2 SNEGSKA (reference sequence). This CDR3 is built from 19 residues. The specimen was PBMCs. The TCR was taken from a man aged 18 to 29 with multiple sclerosis. The J gene is TRBJ2-1, the V gene TRBV20-1; 14 bases fit TRBD2. CDR3 sequence (DNA): TGCAGTGCTAGCTCATACTGGACTAGCGGGGGGTCAAGCTACAATGAGCAGTTCTTC. It codes for CSASSYWTSGGSSYNEQFF.